These 5 T cell receptor beta chains share one sample of origin, sequenced in a study of blood T cells in healthy people across ages. The use of a sample-barcoded 5' primer and a J-beta primer mix characterized a second PCR of about 7 to 12 cycles. TCRdb called the 5' RACE reads again in MiXCR, with one record for every CDR3 protein. The table records more than 650,000 distinct CDR3 sequences, around half of them present only once. Material for sequencing was blood. The receptors shown here come from an older man in good health.

This sequence joins TRBV7-9 and TRBJ2-7, with no clear D. The germline V gene has CDR1 SEHNR and CDR2 FQNEAQ (reference sequence). Deletions cut 2 bases from V and 5 bases from J, with 10 bases between. CDR3 length equals 13 residues. Here the CDR3 DNA reads TGTGCCAGCAGCTTATACTCAGCCCACGAGCAGTACTTC. Translated, it gives CASSLYSAHEQYF.

This clonotype was seen a handful of times. V gene TRBV12-3 or TRBV12-4 combines with J gene TRBJ2-2, with 9 bases identical to TRBD2. The CDR3 has 15 residues. The J segment lost 5 bases and the V segment lost 1 base, leaving 2 bases of the junction unmatched. The CDR3 nucleotides are TGTGCCAGCAGTTTAGGCGGGAGGGGAACCGGGGAGCTGTTTTTT. It is translated as CASSLGGRGTGELFF.

This sequence joins TRBV18 and TRBJ2-7; 7 bases match TRBD1. There are 15 residues in the CDR3. CDR1 is KGHSH, CDR2 LQKENI, per germline. V was pared by 6 bases and J by 0 bases, with 8 bases of the junction left unmatched. The CDR3 nucleotides are TGTGCCAGCTCCCCCCGGCAGGGGGACTCCTACGAGCAGTACTTC. It is translated as CASSPRQGDSYEQYF.

This rearrangement joins TRBV20-1 to TRBJ2-3, with D perhaps TRBD1 (5 bases). The V and J ends lost 6 bases and 2 bases respectively, with 24 bases between them. The CDR3 is 17 residues long. Germline CDR1 is DFQATT and CDR2 is SNEGSKA (reference sequence). The CDR3 nucleotides are TGCAGTGCACCAAGAGCAGGGCTTAGCCTTCCCACAGATACGCAGTATTTT. It yields the protein CSAPRAGLSLPTDTQYF.

In its sample, this clonotype was seen many times. The CDR3 spells CASSSSATNEKLFF. CDR3 coding DNA: TGTGCCAGCAGTTCATCGGCAACTAATGAAAAACTGTTTTTT. This chain joins TRBV28 and TRBJ1-4; D uncertain. Germline V lookup: CDR1 MDHEN, CDR2 SYDVKM. Trimming stripped 4 bases from V and 0 bases from J, with 6 bases between. The CDR3 has 14 residues.